This entry concerns a single T cell receptor beta chain. Its specificity is unknown. Because the CDR3 is missing its conserved closing phenylalanine or tryptophan, this is likely a read error. The sample belongs to a study of tumor and adjacent non-tumor tissue in lung cancer. Across the whole study: Some 3.9 million productive TCRbeta reads were obtained per sample on average. Study observations and caveats: Tumor TCR diversity, when higher, was linked to shorter survival. Compared with tumor, normal lung showed significantly lower TCR diversity.

The germline CDR1 and CDR2 sequences are MNHEY and SVGAGI. V lost 2 bases and J 6 bases, leaving 16 bases between the germline ends. There are 15 residues in the CDR3. No cell sorting was done before RNA was extracted from the tissue. The library came from three nested PCR rounds adapted from ARM-PCR protocols. Using its own MiXCR run on the multiplex PCR reads, TCRdb lists one record per CDR3 protein. The top ten hold 18% of the sample, which has roughly 140,000 distinct CDR3 sequences, around 67% seen once. The V and J genes are TRBV6-5 and TRBJ1-2, with a tentative D call TRBD1 (6 bases). The TCR sequence derives from a man aged 55 to 69 with small cell lung cancer. The specimen sequenced was lung tumor tissue. CDR3 nucleotides: TGTGCCAGCAGTTACCGGGGGGCGACCCAGGATGGCTACACCATC. Translated, it gives CASSYRGATQDGYTI.